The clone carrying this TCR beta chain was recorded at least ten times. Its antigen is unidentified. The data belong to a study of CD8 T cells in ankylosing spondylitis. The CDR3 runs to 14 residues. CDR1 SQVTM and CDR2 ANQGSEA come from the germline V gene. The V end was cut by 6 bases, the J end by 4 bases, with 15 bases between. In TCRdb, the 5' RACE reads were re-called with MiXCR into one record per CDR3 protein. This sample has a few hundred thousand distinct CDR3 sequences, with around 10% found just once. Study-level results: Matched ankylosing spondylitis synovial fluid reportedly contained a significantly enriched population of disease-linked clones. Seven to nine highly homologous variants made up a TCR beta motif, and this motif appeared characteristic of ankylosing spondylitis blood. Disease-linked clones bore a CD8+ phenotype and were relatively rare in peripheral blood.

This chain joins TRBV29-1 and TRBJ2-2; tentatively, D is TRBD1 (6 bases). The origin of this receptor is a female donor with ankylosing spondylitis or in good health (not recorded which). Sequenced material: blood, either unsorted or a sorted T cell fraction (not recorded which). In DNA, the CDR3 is TGCAGCGTGAAAAACAGGGTCGGCACCGGGGAGCTGTTTTTT. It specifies CSVKNRVGTGELFF.